The 21 T cell receptor beta chains given below trace back to one sample, sequenced in a study of T cells in Graves' hyperthyroidism and ophthalmopathy. TCR beta CDR3 regions were amplified from RNA transcripts. HTBI primers drove first-round RT-PCR of the TCR CDR3. TCRdb used MiXCR to reprocess the multiplex PCR reads, holding one entry per CDR3 protein. The sample consists of roughly 500,000 distinct CDR3 sequences, 20% to 25% of them appearing once. The source material was blood. The receptor set was obtained from a woman aged 70 to 79 with Graves' ophthalmopathy.

This clonotype was seen only a few times. The rearrangement joins TRBV28 to TRBJ2-7, with 7 bases aligning to TRBD2. The CDR3 is 13 amino acids. Germline-derived CDR1 and CDR2 are MDHEN and SYDVKM. With V trimmed by 6 bases and J by 5 bases, 7 bases remained unmatched. CDR3 bases: TGTGCCAGCAGCTTTGGAGGGAGGGACGAGCAGTACTTC. It encodes CASSFGGRDEQYF.

The CDR3 region has the DNA TGCGCCAGCCGCCCCGAAAACACAGATACGCAGTATTTT. Its protein product is CASRPENTDTQYF. The chain has TRBV5-1 and TRBJ2-3; no clear D. V lost 7 bases, J lost 2 bases, and 11 bases lay in between. Germline CDR1 and CDR2: SGHRS and YFSETQ. CDR3 length: 13 amino acids. Full variable domain (remainder filled in from reference TRBV5-1 and TRBJ2-3): KAGVTQTPRYLIKTRGQQVTLSCSPISGHRSVSWYQQTPGQGLQFLFEYFSETQRNKGNFPGRFSGRQFSNSRSEMNVSTLELGDSALYLCASRPENTDTQYFGPGTRLTVL.

The chain joins TRBV7-9 to TRBJ1-1; no firm D call. There are 14 residues in the CDR3. V was pared by 3 bases and J by 2 bases, with 10 bases between. CDR1 and CDR2 from the germline V gene are SEHNR and FQNEAQ (reference sequence). The CDR3 here is CASSFSGENTEAFF. The CDR3 DNA sequence: TGTGCCAGCAGCTTCAGTGGGGAAAACACTGAAGCTTTCTTT. The full variable domain, in which reference TRBV7-9 and TRBJ1-1 provide the parts outside the CDR3, is DTGVSQNPRHKITKRGQNVTFRCDPISEHNRLYWYRQTLGQGPEFLTYFQNEAQLEKSRLLSDRFSAERPKGSFSTLEIQRTEQGDSAMYLCASSFSGENTEAFFGQGTRLTVV.

The genes are TRBV27 and TRBJ2-2, with 16 bases identical to TRBD2. CDR1 is MNHEY, CDR2 SMNVEV, per germline (reference sequence). CDR3 length: 18 residues. Germline trimming cut 0 bases from V and 5 bases from J; bases unmatched to any gene: 3. CDR3 sequence (DNA): TGTGCCAGCAGTTTATCGAGGGGACTAGCGGGAGGGACCGGGGAGCTGTTTTTT. This gives the protein CASSLSRGLAGGTGELFF.

In DNA, the CDR3 is TGTGCCAGCAGCTCCGGGACCTCCGTCGGGACTGAAGCTTTCTTT. It codes for CASSSGTSVGTEAFF. V and J are TRBV28 and TRBJ1-1, with a tentative D call TRBD1 (5 bases). This CDR3 region has 15 residues. CDR1 MDHEN and CDR2 SYDVKM come from the germline V gene. Between the trimmed V and J ends, which lost 6 bases and 5 bases, there was a span of 19 bases. The full variable domain, with the rest looked up from reference TRBV28 and TRBJ1-1, is DVKVTQSSRYLVKRTGEKVFLECVQDMDHENMFWYRQDPGLGLRLIYFSYDVKMKEKGDIPEGYSVSREKKERFSLILESASTNQTSMYLCASSSGTSVGTEAFFGQGTRLTVV.

The V call is TRBV25-1, the J call TRBJ1-3; D not resolved. Looked up from germline, CDR1 is MGHDK and CDR2 is SYGVNS. Trimming took 3 bases from V and 0 from J, leaving 9 bases between them. This CDR3 is 15 amino acids long. The CDR3 loop reads CASSDGNSSGNTIYF. The CDR3, as DNA: TGTGCCAGCAGTGATGGGAATAGCTCTGGAAACACCATATATTTT.

This rearrangement joins TRBV28 to TRBJ2-7, with TRBD2 matching over 8 bases. Trimming removed 2 bases from V and 2 bases from J; junction bases left unmatched: 5. CDR3 length: 15 residues. Germline values: CDR1 MDHEN, CDR2 SYDVKM. The CDR3 is CASSLEGLGAYEQYF. The DNA for the CDR3 is TGTGCCAGCAGTTTAGAGGGACTAGGGGCCTACGAGCAGTACTTC.

This clonotype showed up many times. This chain connects TRBV5-1 to TRBJ1-1; D might be TRBD1 (6 bases). This CDR3 comprises 14 residues. V lost 2 bases, J lost 4 bases, and 12 bases lay in between. Germline values: CDR1 SGHRS, CDR2 YFSETQ. This CDR3 is CASSLQGGGTEAFF. CDR3 bases: TGCGCCAGCAGCTTACAGGGAGGCGGCACTGAAGCTTTCTTT.

This clonotype appeared a single time. The chain joins TRBV10-3 to TRBJ2-7; 8 bases are a match to TRBD1. Germline lookup yields CDR1 ENHRY and CDR2 SYGVKD. The CDR3 length is 14 residues. The junction had 11 bases not matched to a gene; V was cut back by 0 bases and J by 13 bases. DNA for the CDR3: TGTGCCATCAGTGAGTCGACAGGGGCCCACCGGCACTACTTC. Amino acid sequence: CAISESTGAHRHYF.

V and J are TRBV6-1 and TRBJ2-7; 11 bases are a match to TRBD2. Trimming removed 6 bases from V and 2 bases from J; junction bases left unmatched: 21. The germline CDR1 and CDR2 sequences are MNHNS and SASEGT. The CDR3 is 20 residues long. The CDR3 nucleotides read TGTGCCAGCAGCCGGACAACCCTGAAATTAGCGGGAGGGTTCCCCTACGAGCAGTACTTC. Its protein product is CASSRTTLKLAGGFPYEQYF.

This clonotype was detected only a few times. The chain combines TRBV6-9 with TRBJ1-6, with no clear D. Germline V lookup: CDR1 MNHGY, CDR2 SVAAGI. The CDR3 extends over 14 amino acids. V lost 4 bases and J 9 bases, leaving 13 bases between the germline ends. CDR3 in amino acids: CASSFRSPGSPLHF. The DNA of the CDR3 is TGTGCCAGCAGTTTTCGTAGCCCGGGTTCACCCCTCCACTTT.

The chain uses TRBV5-4 and TRBJ1-1; possible D gene TRBD1, 5 bases. The V end lost 1 base, the J end lost 6 bases, and 10 bases lay between the germline ends. The CDR3 totals 13 residues. Germline V gene sequence: CDR1 SGHNT, CDR2 YYREEE (reference sequence). CDR3 amino acids: CASSLSWGAEAFF. The CDR3 DNA reads TGTGCCAGCAGCTTGTCCTGGGGGGCTGAAGCTTTCTTT.

The chain joins TRBV6-1 to TRBJ2-7; tentatively, D is TRBD2 (6 bases). The germline gives CDR1 MNHNS, CDR2 SASEGT. Trimming cost V 2 bases and J 7 bases, with 12 bases left between them. CDR3 length equals 13 residues. CDR3 amino acids: CASSELLAGEQYF. The CDR3 nucleotides read TGTGCCAGCAGTGAATTATTGGCGGGGGAGCAGTACTTC.

This clonotype was counted between two and nine times. This chain joins TRBV20-1 and TRBJ1-5; D unresolved. The V and J ends lost 5 bases and 2 bases respectively, with 13 bases between them. Germline V lookup: CDR1 DFQATT, CDR2 SNEGSKA (reference sequence). The CDR3 has 14 amino acids. The CDR3 loop reads CSAARRVGNQPQHF. CDR3 sequence (DNA): TGCAGTGCTGCCAGGAGGGTGGGCAATCAGCCCCAGCATTTT.

This chain links TRBV18 with TRBJ2-3; D not resolved. This CDR3 has 13 residues. Germline lookup yields CDR1 KGHSH and CDR2 LQKENI. V was clipped by 0 bases and J by 7 bases, with 8 bases between them. The CDR3 loop is CASSPPGTHTQYF. The CDR3 DNA reads TGTGCCAGCTCACCACCGGGTACCCATACGCAGTATTTT.

The V and J genes are TRBV29-1 and TRBJ1-2, with TRBD1 matching over 11 bases. Germline V CDR1 and CDR2: SQVTM, ANQGSEA. J lost 8 bases, V lost 5 bases, and 7 bases had no gene match. This CDR3 region has 13 residues. CDR3 DNA: TGCAGCGTTTATGGACAGGGGGCGTCCGGCTACACCTTC. Residues: CSVYGQGASGYTF.

This clonotype came up a few times. This sequence joins TRBV4-2 and TRBJ2-2; D is perhaps TRBD1 or TRBD2 (5 bases each). Germline V lookup: CDR1 LGHNA, CDR2 YNFKEQ. V was clipped by 2 bases and J by 4 bases, with 14 bases between them. The CDR3 runs to 16 residues. CDR3 nucleotides: TGTGCCAGCAGCCAACCACCCGGGACCGGCACCGGGGAGCTGTTTTTT. Encoded protein: CASSQPPGTGTGELFF.

This clonotype was recorded at least ten times. The J gene is TRBJ2-7, the V gene TRBV7-9; the D is unclear. V lost 5 bases and J lost 4, with 9 bases in between. Germline CDR1 and CDR2: SEHNR and FQNEAQ (reference sequence). The CDR3 sequence is 12 residues long. DNA for the CDR3: TGTGCCAGCAGCCCGTCGGCGTACGAGCAGTACTTC. This gives the protein CASSPSAYEQYF.

This clonotype was counted between two and nine times. V and J are TRBV4-1 and TRBJ2-7; 7 bases are a match to TRBD1. This CDR3 is 12 amino acids long. Germline trimming cut 8 bases from V and 2 bases from J; bases unmatched to any gene: 3. The germline CDR1 and CDR2 sequences are MGHRA and YSYEKL. The CDR3 reads CASGQDPYEQYF. The CDR3 DNA sequence: TGCGCCAGCGGACAGGACCCCTACGAGCAGTACTTC.

This clonotype showed up just once. The chain uses TRBV9 and TRBJ2-2; a weak D match, TRBD1 (6 bases). CDR3 length equals 13 residues. Germline CDR1 reads SGDLS; CDR2 reads YYNGEE. Trimming pared 5 bases from V and 3 bases from J, leaving 8 bases between. The CDR3 region is CASSTGHTGELFF. As DNA, the CDR3 is TGTGCCAGCAGTACAGGGCACACCGGGGAGCTGTTTTTT.

This clonotype has only a few counts. The chain is built from TRBV27 and TRBJ1-2, with TRBD1 identical over 9 bases. This CDR3 comprises 14 residues. The germline CDR1 and CDR2 sequences are MNHEY and SMNVEV (reference sequence). Trimming took 7 bases from V and 8 from J; bases not matched to a gene: 11. CDR3 DNA sequence: TGTGCCAGCAATCCTACAGGGGGCGCGATCGGCTACACCTTC. Translating it yields CASNPTGGAIGYTF.